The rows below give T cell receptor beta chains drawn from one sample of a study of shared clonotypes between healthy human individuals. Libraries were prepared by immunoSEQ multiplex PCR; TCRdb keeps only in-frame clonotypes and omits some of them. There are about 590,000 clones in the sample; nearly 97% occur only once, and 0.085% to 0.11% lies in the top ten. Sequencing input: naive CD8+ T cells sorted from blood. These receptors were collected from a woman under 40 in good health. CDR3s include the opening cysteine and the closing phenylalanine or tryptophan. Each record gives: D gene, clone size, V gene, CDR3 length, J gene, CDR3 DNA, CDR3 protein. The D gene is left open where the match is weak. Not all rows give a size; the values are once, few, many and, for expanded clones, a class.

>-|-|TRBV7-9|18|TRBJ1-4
TGTGCCAGCAGCTTAGGAGACAGAGGGCGAACATCTAATGAAAAACTGTTTTTT
CASSLGDRGRTSNEKLFF
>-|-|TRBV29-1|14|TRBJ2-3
TGCAGCGTTGAAGAGGGGACCCGGGGGGATACGCAGTATTTT
CSVEEGTRGDTQYF
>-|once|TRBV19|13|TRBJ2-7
TGTGCCAGTAGTATCCAGGAGAACTACGAGCAGTACTTC
CASSIQENYEQYF
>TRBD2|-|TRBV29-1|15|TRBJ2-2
TGCAGCGTTGTGTTGGCTAGCGGGGTAACCGGGGAGCTGTTTTTT
CSVVLASGVTGELFF
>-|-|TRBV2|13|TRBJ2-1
TGTGCCAGCAGCGGACTGTTGGGGAATGAGCAGTTCTTC
CASSGLLGNEQFF
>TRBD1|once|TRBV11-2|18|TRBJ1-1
TGTGCCAGCAGCTTAGAATTGGACAGGGCCATTATTAACACTGAAGCTTTCTTT
CASSLELDRAIINTEAFF
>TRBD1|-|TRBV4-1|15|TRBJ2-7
TGCGCCAGCAGCCATGTCGGGACAGGTGACTACGAGCAGTACTTC
CASSHVGTGDYEQYF
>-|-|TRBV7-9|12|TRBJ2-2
TGTGCCAGCAGCTTAGCAGGGGGGGAGCTGTTTTTT
CASSLAGGELFF
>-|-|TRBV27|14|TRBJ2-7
TGTGCCAGCAGCCCTGGGATGGACTCCTACGAGCAGTACTTC
CASSPGMDSYEQYF
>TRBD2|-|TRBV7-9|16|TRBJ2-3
TGTGCCAGCAGCTTACGCGTTTCTAGCGGGAGTGATACGCAGTATTTT
CASSLRVSSGSDTQYF
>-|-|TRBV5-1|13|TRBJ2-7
TGCGCCAGCAGCTACTGGGACCGCTACGAGCAGTACTTC
CASSYWDRYEQYF
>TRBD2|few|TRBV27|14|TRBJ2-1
TGTGCCAGCAGGCCCGGACAGGGACTAGCGGGTACGTTCTTC
CASRPGQGLAGTFF
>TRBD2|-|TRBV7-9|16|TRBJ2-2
TGTGCCAGCAGCCCAGGACTAGCGTACGACACCGGGGAGCTGTTTTTT
CASSPGLAYDTGELFF
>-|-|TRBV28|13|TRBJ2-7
TGTGCCAGCAGGCAGGACACCTACTACGAGCAGTACTTC
CASRQDTYYEQYF
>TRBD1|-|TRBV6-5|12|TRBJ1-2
TGTGCCAGCAGCGAGACAGGGAATGGCTACACCTTC
CASSETGNGYTF
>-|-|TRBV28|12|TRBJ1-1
TGTGCCAGCAGTCTGGGGCTGACTGAAGCTTTCTTT
CASSLGLTEAFF
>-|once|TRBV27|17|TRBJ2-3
TGTGCCAGCAGTTTCTGGACTAGTGCTAACAGGGCAGATACGCAGTATTTT
CASSFWTSANRADTQYF
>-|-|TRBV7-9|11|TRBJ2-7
TGTGCCAGCAGCTTAGTGGATGAGCAGTACTTC
CASSLVDEQYF
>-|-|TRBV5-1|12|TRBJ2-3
TGCGCCAGCAGCCAACAAGGAGATACGCAGTATTTT
CASSQQGDTQYF
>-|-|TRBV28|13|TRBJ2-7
TGTGCCAGCAGTTGGGGACTCTCCTACGAGCAGTACTTC
CASSWGLSYEQYF
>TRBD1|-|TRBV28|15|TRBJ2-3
TGTGCCAGCAGTTTACAGGGGGCCTGGACAGATACGCAGTATTTT
CASSLQGAWTDTQYF
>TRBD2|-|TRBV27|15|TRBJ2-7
TGTGCCAGCAGTCTAGGACTAGCGCGAACCTACGAGCAGTACTTC
CASSLGLARTYEQYF
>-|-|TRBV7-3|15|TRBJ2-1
TGTGCCAGCAGCTTTGTGGGGAGCTCCTACAATGAGCAGTTCTTC
CASSFVGSSYNEQFF
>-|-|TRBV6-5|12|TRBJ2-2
TGTGCCAGCAGTTCGGGGGCCGGGGAGCTGTTTTTT
CASSSGAGELFF
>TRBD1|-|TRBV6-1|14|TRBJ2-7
TGTGCCAGCAGTGTGACAGGGGATCCCTACGAGCAGTACTTC
CASSVTGDPYEQYF
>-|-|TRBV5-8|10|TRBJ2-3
TGTGCCAGCAGCTTGGTAACGCAGTATTTT
CASSLVTQYF
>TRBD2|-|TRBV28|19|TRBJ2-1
TGTGCCAGCAGTCCATTATGCGTCACTGAGCGGGACTGGTTGTGTGAGCAGTTCTTC
CASSPLCVTERDWLCEQFF
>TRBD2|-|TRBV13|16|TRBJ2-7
TGTGCCAGCAGCTTAGGGCTAGCGGGTCGCTCCTACGAGCAGTACTTC
CASSLGLAGRSYEQYF
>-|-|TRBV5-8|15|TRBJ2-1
TGTGCCAGCAGCTTATTACCGGGACTCCTCAATGAGCAGTTCTTC
CASSLLPGLLNEQFF
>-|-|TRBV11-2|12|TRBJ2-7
TGTGCCAGCAGCCCGGGACTCTACGAGCAGTACTTC
CASSPGLYEQYF
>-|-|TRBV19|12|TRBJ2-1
TGTGCCAGTAGTATCGGGGGCCCCCTTAGGTTCTTC
CASSIGGPLRFF
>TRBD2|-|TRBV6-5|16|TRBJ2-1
TGTGCCAGCAGTTCTGGGACTAGCGGGAGAGTCGATGAGCAGTTCTTC
CASSSGTSGRVDEQFF
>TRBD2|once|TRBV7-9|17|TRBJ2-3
TGTGCCAGCAGCTTACGACTAGCGGGAGAAAGGGTAGATACGCAGTATTTT
CASSLRLAGERVDTQYF
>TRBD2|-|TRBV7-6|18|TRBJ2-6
TGTGCCAGCAGCTTAGGGACTAGCTTTGAGGCTGGGGCCAACGTCCTGACTTTC
CASSLGTSFEAGANVLTF
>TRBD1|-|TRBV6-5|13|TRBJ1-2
TGTGCCAGCCGAAATCCGACAGGGGGCGGCTACACCTTC
CASRNPTGGGYTF
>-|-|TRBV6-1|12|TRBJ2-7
TGTGCCAGCAGTTATGTCACCTACGAGCAGTACTTC
CASSYVTYEQYF
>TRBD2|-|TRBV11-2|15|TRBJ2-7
TGTGCCAGCAGTATGCTAGCGGGAGGCACCTACGAGCAGTACTTC
CASSMLAGGTYEQYF
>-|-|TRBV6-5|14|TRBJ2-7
TGTGCCAGCAGTTACGCTTCCCCTTGGACCGAGCAGTACTTC
CASSYASPWTEQYF
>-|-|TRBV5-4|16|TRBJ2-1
TGTGCCAGCAGCTTAATAATTTGGCCGAACTACAATGAGCAGTTCTTC
CASSLIIWPNYNEQFF
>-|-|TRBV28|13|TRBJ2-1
TGTGCCAGCAGTTTCCCTGAGGGATCGGGGCAGTTCTTC
CASSFPEGSGQFF
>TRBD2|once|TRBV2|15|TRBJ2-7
TGTGCCGCAGGTGCGGGGCTAGCGGGATTCGACGAGCAGTACTTC
CAAGAGLAGFDEQYF
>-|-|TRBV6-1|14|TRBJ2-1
TGTGCCAGCAGTGAAGTTGGGCGTTACAATGAGCAGTTCTTC
CASSEVGRYNEQFF
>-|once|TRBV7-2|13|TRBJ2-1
TGTGCCAGCGCGCTAGGGGGGAACAATGAGCAGTTCTTC
CASALGGNNEQFF
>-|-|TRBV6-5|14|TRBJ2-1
TGTGCCAGCAGTTATTTAGGGGGGGCCGGTGAGCAGTTCTTC
CASSYLGGAGEQFF
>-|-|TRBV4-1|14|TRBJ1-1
TGCGCCAGCAGCCAAGGTTCCCGGGGCAGTGAAGCTTTCTTT
CASSQGSRGSEAFF